A selection of T cell receptor beta chains follows, all from one sample in a study of memory CD4+ T cells and cytomegalovirus serostatus. The method was immunoSEQ multiplex PCR; TCRdb's version includes in-frame clones alone and lacks a portion of them. The data show over 50,000 clones, 75% to 90% seen once. The sample comprised memory CD4+ T cells from blood. The source of these receptors is an adult in good health and CMV-seronegative. Each CDR3 is given with its conserved first and last residue. The D gene is left open where the match is weak. Clone sizes are given selectively: once, few, many, or a class where the clone is expanded.

d_call	v_call	clone_size	j_call	cdr3_nt	cdr3_aa
-	TRBV11-1	once	TRBJ2-3	TGTGCCAGCAGCTTAGCTGGCTCCCATACGCAGTATTTT	CASSLAGSHTQYF
-	TRBV12-5	-	TRBJ2-4	TGTGCTAGTGGATCGGGACACCCCGCGGACATTCAGTACTTC	CASGSGHPADIQYF
TRBD2	TRBV4-1	-	TRBJ2-2	TGCGCCAGCAGCCAAGATCGCGTGGGGGGGGCGAACACCGGGGAGCTGTTTTTT	CASSQDRVGGANTGELFF
-	TRBV5-1	-	TRBJ2-1	TGCGCCAGCGGATCCCTAGGGGGGGCCGACAATGAGCAGTTCTTC	CASGSLGGADNEQFF
-	TRBV28	-	TRBJ2-6	TGTGCCAGCAGTCGAGACAGCTCTGGGGCCAACGTCCTGACTTTC	CASSRDSSGANVLTF
-	TRBV28	once	TRBJ1-5	TGTGCCAGCAGTTCCAACCGGGGGCAGCCCCAGCATTTT	CASSSNRGQPQHF
-	TRBV6-1	-	TRBJ1-4	TGTGCCAGCAGTGGGGGGTGGACCCGGACTAATGAAAAACTGTTTTTT	CASSGGWTRTNEKLFF
-	TRBV28	-	TRBJ1-1	TGTGCCAGCAGGGCACACCTGAACACTGAAGCTTTCTTT	CASRAHLNTEAFF
-	TRBV5-6	-	TRBJ1-2	TGTGCCAGCACCCTACCCGGGGTACCTTTCGATGGCTACACCTTC	CASTLPGVPFDGYTF
-	TRBV10-3	-	TRBJ1-5	TGTGCCATCAGTGAGTCGAGAGGGACTAATCAGCCCCAGCATTTT	CAISESRGTNQPQHF
TRBD1	TRBV28	-	TRBJ2-5	TGTGCCAGCAGTTCCCCGGGACAGGGGGTAGAGACCCAGTACTTC	CASSSPGQGVETQYF
TRBD2	TRBV11-2	-	TRBJ2-1	TGTGCCAGCAGCTTAGGGTCGACGGGACTAGCCAACAATGAGCAGTTCTTC	CASSLGSTGLANNEQFF
-	TRBV28	-	TRBJ2-7	TGTGCCAGCAGTTATCACGGAAGGGGCTACGAGCAGTACTTC	CASSYHGRGYEQYF
-	TRBV5-1	-	TRBJ2-3	TGCGCCAGCAGCTTGGCCGGGGAAGCCCATACGCAGTATTTT	CASSLAGEAHTQYF
-	TRBV7-8	-	TRBJ1-3	TGTGCCAGCAGCTTAGCGGGGACCGGGACCCGGGCAGGAAACACCATATATTTT	CASSLAGTGTRAGNTIYF
-	TRBV5-4	-	TRBJ1-1	TGTGCCAGCAGCTCAGTGGGGCTGAACACTGAAGCTTTCTTT	CASSSVGLNTEAFF
-	TRBV5-6	-	TRBJ2-4	TGTGCCAGCAGCTTGATAGACAAAAACATTCAGTACTTC	CASSLIDKNIQYF
-	TRBV5-1	-	TRBJ1-4	TGCGCCAGCAGCCCCGGACACTCTAATGAAAAACTGTTTTTT	CASSPGHSNEKLFF
TRBD2	TRBV5-1	-	TRBJ2-2	TGCGCCAGCAGCTTAAGGGAGGGCACCGGGGAGCTGTTTTTT	CASSLREGTGELFF
-	TRBV18	-	TRBJ1-1	TGTGCCAGCTCCTCCAGGGGTTTGGACACTGAAGCTTTCTTT	CASSSRGLDTEAFF